The 22 T cell receptor beta chains listed next were all sequenced from one sample in a study of cytomegalovirus exposure and HLA in healthy donors. PCR primers comprised 60 Vbeta and 13 Jbeta primers. Sequencing used immunoSEQ multiplex PCR; TCRdb keeps in-frame clones, though not all of them. This sample contains just over 150,000 clones. Sequencing was carried out using PBMCs. These receptors came from a young man in good health and CMV-seronegative.

The chain uses TRBV10-1 and TRBJ2-7; unclear D gene. CDR3 length equals 12 residues. The V gene lost 6 bases and the J gene lost 6 bases, with 12 bases spanning the gap. The germline CDR1 and CDR2 sequences are WNHNN and SYGVQD (reference sequence). The CDR3 bases are TGCGCCAGCAGCAGCTCCCCGGGCGAGCAGTACTTC. It is translated as CASSSSPGEQYF.

The genes are TRBV9 and TRBJ1-1; 9 positions agree with TRBD1. This CDR3 comprises 16 residues. Trimming removed 0 bases from V and 5 bases from J; junction bases left unmatched: 8. Germline CDR1 reads SGDLS; CDR2 reads YYNGEE. The CDR3 DNA sequence: TGTGCCAGCAGCGTAGAATGGAGGACAGGGGATACTGAAGCTTTCTTT. Translating it yields CASSVEWRTGDTEAFF.

The genes are TRBV5-6 and TRBJ2-7, with TRBD2 matching 14 bases. From germline, CDR1 is SGHDT and CDR2 YYEEEE. J gave up 3 bases and V 4 bases, and 12 bases lay outside the gene matches. The CDR3 length is 18 residues. CDR3: CASSMGLAGVSNHYEQYF. The CDR3 nucleotides are TGTGCCAGCAGCATGGGACTAGCGGGAGTAAGTAATCACTACGAGCAGTACTTC.

CDR3 nucleotides: TGCAGCGTTGAAGGGGGGCGATCCTACAATGAGCAGTTCTTC. Translating gives CSVEGGRSYNEQFF. The chain is built from TRBV29-1 and TRBJ2-1; tentative D call: TRBD1 (6 bases). The CDR3 is made up of 14 amino acids. V lost 1 base to trimming and J lost 1 base, with 8 bases between them. Germline V CDR1 and CDR2: SQVTM, ANQGSEA.

The chain couples TRBV15 to TRBJ2-7, with TRBD2 matching 10 bases. V lost 0 bases, J lost 7 bases, and 15 bases stayed unmatched. Looked up from germline, CDR1 is LNHNV and CDR2 is YYDKDF (reference sequence). This CDR3 region has 18 residues. This CDR3 is CATSRDSAASGRTGEQYF. As DNA, the CDR3 is TGTGCCACCAGCAGAGATAGCGCGGCTAGCGGGAGAACGGGGGAGCAGTACTTC.

Notes on this clone: This sample includes further DNA sequences coding for the same CDR3. The chain links TRBV5-1 to TRBJ1-1; no definite D call. The CDR3 extends over 14 amino acids. V dropped 0 bases and J dropped 0 bases, with 6 bases sitting between them. Germline CDR1 is SGHRS and CDR2 is YFSETQ. CDR3 DNA sequence: TGCGCCAGCAGCTTGGACAGTCTGAACACTGAAGCTTTCTTT. Translating it yields CASSLDSLNTEAFF.

The chain recombines TRBV11-3 with TRBJ2-3, with D unclear. Trimming removed 2 bases at V and 3 bases at J, with 15 bases between. This CDR3 has 16 amino acids. Looked up from germline, CDR1 is SGHNT and CDR2 is YENEEA. CDR3 DNA: TGTGCCAGCAGCTTAAAGTTGCCAGGCGTAACAGATACGCAGTATTTT. Translated, it gives CASSLKLPGVTDTQYF.

CDR3 protein: CASSTARDLLNEQFF. CDR3 sequence (DNA): TGCGCCAGCAGCACGGCCCGGGACTTGCTCAATGAGCAGTTCTTC. V is TRBV5-1 and J is TRBJ2-1; tentative D call: TRBD2 (6 bases). The V gene lost 4 bases and the J gene lost 6 bases, with 17 bases spanning the gap. Germline CDR1 is SGHRS and CDR2 is YFSETQ. The CDR3 runs to 15 residues.

CDR3 sequence reads: CASSRTGASNQPQHF. The CDR3 DNA follows: TGTGCCAGCAGTAGGACAGGGGCGAGCAATCAGCCCCAGCATTTT. V and J are TRBV27 and TRBJ1-5; 9 positions match TRBD1. The germline V gene encodes CDR1 MNHEY and CDR2 SMNVEV (reference sequence). The CDR3 extends over 15 amino acids. Germline trimming cut 5 bases from V and 1 base from J; bases unmatched to any gene: 3.

The V gene is TRBV7-9, the J gene TRBJ1-2, with 8 nucleotides matching TRBD1. V was clipped by 6 bases and J by 2 bases; unmatched bases: 5. This CDR3 contains 14 residues. CDR1 is SEHNR and CDR2 is FQNEAQ in the germline V gene (reference sequence). CDR3 amino acids: CASSETGVNYGYTF. For the CDR3, the DNA is TGTGCCAGCAGTGAGACAGGGGTAAACTATGGCTACACCTTC.

The chain uses TRBV14 and TRBJ2-7; a possible D gene is TRBD1 (5 bases). Germline V gene sequence: CDR1 SGHDN, CDR2 FVKESK. V lost 4 bases, J lost 6 bases, and 13 bases lay in between. The CDR3 contains 13 residues. CDR3 protein: CASSPRIRGEQYF. In DNA, the CDR3 is TGTGCCAGCAGCCCGCGAATTAGGGGCGAGCAGTACTTC.

CDR3 coding DNA: TGTGCCAGCGGGGGGACAGGGCTAAGGACAGATACGCAGTATTTT. It encodes CASGGTGLRTDTQYF. The chain uses TRBV2 and TRBJ2-3; 9 positions agree with TRBD1. The germline V gene encodes CDR1 SNHLY and CDR2 FYNNEI. The junction had 9 bases not matched to a gene; V was cut back by 8 bases and J by 3 bases. The CDR3 runs 15 residues.

The J gene is TRBJ1-2, the V gene TRBV27; the D is unclear. Deletions cut 3 bases from V and 7 bases from J, with 9 bases between. This CDR3 has 12 amino acids. Germline V gives CDR1 MNHEY, CDR2 SMNVEV (reference sequence). The CDR3 here is CASSFWGGGYTF. The DNA of the CDR3 is TGTGCCAGCAGTTTTTGGGGAGGTGGCTACACCTTC.

This chain joins TRBV5-1 and TRBJ2-3; TRBD2 matches at 7 bases. The germline CDR1 and CDR2 sequences are SGHRS and YFSETQ. This CDR3 is 17 amino acids long. V trimming: 4 bases; J trimming: 0 bases; junction bases outside the gene matches: 11. CDR3 loop: CASSTRGAGESTDTQYF. The CDR3 DNA is TGCGCCAGCAGCACCCGGGGCGCGGGAGAAAGCACAGATACGCAGTATTTT.

CDR3 bases: TGTGCCAGCAGTAAGGGGGCTGCGGGGGAGCTGTTTTTT. Its translation is CASSKGAAGELFF. The genes are TRBV7-3 and TRBJ2-2, with 7 nucleotides matching TRBD1. CDR1 and CDR2 from the germline V gene are SGHTA and FQGTGA. The CDR3 spans 13 residues. J lost 8 bases, V lost 6 bases, and 6 bases had no gene match.

The chain uses TRBV7-9 and TRBJ1-2; D is ambiguous. V was trimmed by 3 bases and J by 4 bases, leaving 12 bases between them. The CDR3 consists of 14 residues. CDR1 and CDR2 (germline): SEHNR, FQNEAQ (reference sequence). DNA for the CDR3: TGTGCCAGCAGCTTGGCCAGGATCCTCTATGGCTACACCTTC. This gives the protein CASSLARILYGYTF.

In DNA form, the CDR3 reads TGTGCCATCAGTGTGCTAGCGGAAAGGGTGCAGTACTTC. Residues: CAISVLAERVQYF. The V call is TRBV10-3, the J call TRBJ2-7, with TRBD2 matching over 7 bases. V lost 4 bases, J lost 9 bases, and 9 bases stayed unmatched. CDR1 and CDR2 from the germline V gene are ENHRY and SYGVKD. The CDR3 has 13 amino acids.

The V gene is TRBV29-1, the J gene TRBJ1-6; TRBD1 might be the D (6 bases). The CDR3 is made up of 13 amino acids. The ends were cut back, 8 bases at V and 7 bases at J, with 15 bases in the middle. Germline values: CDR1 SQVTM, CDR2 ANQGSEA. The CDR3 sequence is CSTQKDRNSPLHF. CDR3 in DNA: TGCAGCACTCAGAAGGACAGAAATTCACCCCTCCACTTT. Variable domain in full (rest from reference TRBV29-1 and TRBJ1-6): SAVISQKPSRDICQRGTSLTIQCQVDSQVTMMFWYRQQPGQSLTLIATANQGSEATYESGFVIDKFPISRPNLTFSTLTVSNMSPEDSSIYLCSTQKDRNSPLHFGNGTRLTVT.

The chain employs TRBV18 and TRBJ2-1; weak D call: TRBD1 (6 bases). Germline V gene lookup returns CDR1 KGHSH and CDR2 LQKENI. The CDR3 sequence is 19 residues long. V gave up 0 bases and J gave up 0 bases, with 18 bases separating them. The CDR3 is CASSPPLTGRLSSYNEQFF. The DNA for the CDR3 is TGTGCCAGCTCACCACCGTTGACAGGCCGACTTAGCTCCTACAATGAGCAGTTCTTC.

V gene TRBV7-2 combines with J gene TRBJ2-7; TRBD1 agrees at 9 bases. CDR1 and CDR2 from the germline V gene are SGHTA and FQGNSA. The CDR3 length is 14 residues. The J segment lost 7 bases and the V segment lost 1 base, leaving 5 bases of the junction unmatched. CDR3: CASSLVGQGGEQYF. CDR3 sequence (DNA): TGTGCCAGCAGCTTAGTGGGACAGGGTGGTGAGCAGTACTTC.

This chain uses TRBV19 with TRBJ1-2, with unresolved D. The CDR3 length is 12 residues. The V gene's germline CDR1 is LNHDA and CDR2 SQIVND (reference sequence). Between the trimmed V and J ends, which lost 3 bases and 8 bases, there was a span of 10 bases. The CDR3 nucleotides are TGTGCCAGTAGTATGATGCCGGGGGGCTACACCTTC. It specifies CASSMMPGGYTF.

This chain connects TRBV6-1 to TRBJ1-4; D not certain. Deletions cut 2 bases from V and 5 bases from J, with 18 bases between. Germline-derived CDR1 and CDR2 are MNHNS and SASEGT. CDR3 length: 17 amino acids. In DNA, the CDR3 is TGTGCCAGCAGTGAACAGGCAGCCAACGACAAGAATGAAAAACTGTTTTTT. Residues: CASSEQAANDKNEKLFF.